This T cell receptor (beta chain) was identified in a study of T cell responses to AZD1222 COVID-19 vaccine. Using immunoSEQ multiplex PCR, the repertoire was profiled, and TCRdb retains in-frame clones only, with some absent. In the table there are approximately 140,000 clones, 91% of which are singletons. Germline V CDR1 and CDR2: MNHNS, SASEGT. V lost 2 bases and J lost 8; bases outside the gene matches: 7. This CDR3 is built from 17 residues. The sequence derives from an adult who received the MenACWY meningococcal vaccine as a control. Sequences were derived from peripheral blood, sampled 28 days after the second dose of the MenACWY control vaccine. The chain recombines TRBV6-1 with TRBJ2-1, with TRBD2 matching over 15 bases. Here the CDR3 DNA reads TGTGCCAGCAGTGAAACCAGGACTAGCGGGAGGGTCGATGAGCAGTTCTTC. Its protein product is CASSETRTSGRVDEQFF.